The rows below give T cell receptor beta chains drawn from one sample of a study of cytomegalovirus exposure and HLA in healthy donors. Assay used: immunoSEQ multiplex PCR; TCRdb lists only in-frame clones, some missing. The sample comprises tens of thousands of clones, approximately 79% of which are singletons, and 9% to 14% rests with the top ten. The specimen was PBMCs. These receptors were obtained from a woman aged 40 to 50 in good health and CMV-seropositive. CDR3s include the opening cysteine and the closing phenylalanine or tryptophan. A D gene is named only where the DNA matches it firmly. Rows may omit the clone size; those that give it use once, few, many or a size class.

V gene	J gene	D gene	clone size	CDR3 DNA	CDR3 protein
TRBV2	TRBJ2-7	TRBD2	medium-sized	TGTGCCAGCAGTGAGGCTAGCGGGAGTTACGAGCAGTACTTC	CASSEASGSYEQYF
TRBV6-4	TRBJ1-1	-	-	TGTGCCAGCAGTGACTCGATTCATGGGGCGTACACTGAAGCTTTCTTT	CASSDSIHGAYTEAFF
TRBV2	TRBJ2-3	-	-	TGTGCCAGCAGTCGCGCGGCACGGTTCGAGATAGTTGGGTTT	CASSRAARFEIVGF
TRBV5-4	TRBJ2-3	-	-	TGTGCCAGCAGCTACAAATCAGGGGACACAGATACGCAGTATTTT	CASSYKSGDTDTQYF
TRBV21-1	TRBJ1-5	-	-	TGTGCCAGCATCCCCAGCCGACCACGACAGGGTAGCAATCAGCCCCAGCATTTT	CASIPSRPRQGSNQPQHF
TRBV4-2	TRBJ1-5	-	few	TGTGCCAGCAGCTTTGGTACGGGTCTGAGCAATCAGCCCCAGCATTTT	CASSFGTGLSNQPQHF
TRBV2	TRBJ1-2	TRBD1	-	TGTGCCAGCAAAGGGGGCCGAGAAGGCTACACCTTC	CASKGGREGYTF
TRBV6-6	TRBJ1-2	-	-	TGTGCCAGCAGTTACTCGTCATCCAGGGCCCACTATGGCTACACCTTC	CASSYSSSRAHYGYTF
TRBV30	TRBJ2-7	-	-	TGTGCCTGGAGTGTAACCGGCTACGAGCAGTACTTC	CAWSVTGYEQYF
TRBV6-5	TRBJ2-2	TRBD1	few	TGTGCCACAACCCCGACAGGGGTGGGCACCGGGGAGCTGTTTTTT	CATTPTGVGTGELFF
TRBV20-1	TRBJ1-2	-	-	TGCAGTGCTCGGGAAAACTATGGCTACACCTTC	CSARENYGYTF
TRBV29-1	TRBJ2-3	-	few	TGCAGCGCTGAGGAGGGCACAGATACGCAGTATTTT	CSAEEGTDTQYF
TRBV7-9	TRBJ1-1	-	-	TGTGCCAGCAGCTCGTCGACAGCCGGTGAAGCTTTCTTT	CASSSSTAGEAFF
TRBV4-2	TRBJ2-7	TRBD2	-	TGTGCCAGCAGCCGAGGGACTAGCGACTCCTACGAGCAGTACTTC	CASSRGTSDSYEQYF
TRBV7-9	TRBJ1-4	TRBD1	few	TGTGCCAGCAGCTTAGGACAGGGCGGAGAAGAAAAACTGTTTTTT	CASSLGQGGEEKLFF
TRBV5-1	TRBJ1-2	-	-	TGCGCCAGCAGCCCGGAGGTAGGCCTAATCTATGGCTACACCTTC	CASSPEVGLIYGYTF
TRBV15	TRBJ1-1	-	-	TGTGCCACCAGCACATCCCCGAACACTGAAGCTTTCTTT	CATSTSPNTEAFF
TRBV5-1	TRBJ2-2	TRBD1	-	TGCGCCAGCAGCACCACACAGGGGGTCACCGGGGAGCTGTTTTTT	CASSTTQGVTGELFF
TRBV7-3	TRBJ1-1	-	-	TGTGCCAGCAGCCCAGCCACCGCAGGGTATCTCGACACTGAAGCTTTCTTT	CASSPATAGYLDTEAFF
TRBV10-2	TRBJ2-3	-	-	TGCGCCAGCAGTGACGGTGCTTGGGATACGCAGTATTTT	CASSDGAWDTQYF
TRBV7-2	TRBJ1-6	-	-	TGTGCCAGCAGCCTTACCAGGGCCGACTTTTCAACCCTCCACTTT	CASSLTRADFSTLHF
TRBV25-1	TRBJ1-2	-	-	TGTGCCAGCATGTCGAACGGCTATGGCTACACCTTC	CASMSNGYGYTF
TRBV2	TRBJ1-1	-	-	TGTGCCAGCATTCAATCGGGCAGGGGCGGCACTGAAGCTTTCTTT	CASIQSGRGGTEAFF
TRBV5-4	TRBJ1-2	TRBD1	-	TGTGCCAGCAGCCGGACAGGGCTGGATGGCTACACCTTC	CASSRTGLDGYTF
TRBV7-3	TRBJ1-2	TRBD1	-	TGTGCCAGCAGCCGAGGGACAGGTGCTGACTATGGCTACACCTTC	CASSRGTGADYGYTF
TRBV10-2	TRBJ1-6	-	-	TGCGCCAGCAGTGAGTCGAAAAGGGCAGGGGATAATTCACCCCTCCACTTT	CASSESKRAGDNSPLHF
TRBV5-4	TRBJ2-7	TRBD2	-	TGTGCCAGCAGCGCCGGGACTAGCGGGTTCGAGCAGTACTTC	CASSAGTSGFEQYF
TRBV4-1	TRBJ1-2	TRBD1	once	TGCGCCAGCAACCCACAGGGGGAAAAACGGGGCTACACCTTC	CASNPQGEKRGYTF
TRBV6-5	TRBJ2-5	TRBD2	-	TGTGCCACCCTAGTCGGCGGGGGGTTCGGGACCCAGTACTTC	CATLVGGGFGTQYF
TRBV7-2	TRBJ1-2	-	-	TGTGCCAGCAGCTTAAGCAGGGATGGCTACACCTTC	CASSLSRDGYTF